Listed below are T cell receptor beta chains from one sample, sequenced in a study of OX40 agonist ivuxolimab in advanced cancers. The table came from immunoSEQ multiplex PCR; TCRdb's copy has only in-frame clones and leaves some out. The data contain under 65,000 clones, roughly nine tenths of them singletons. Specimen: CD4+ or CD8+ T cells sorted from blood, collected in a trial of the OX40 agonist ivuxolimab. The receptors stem from an adult with an advanced solid tumor such as melanoma, head and neck, liver or kidney cancer. CDR3s include the opening cysteine and the closing phenylalanine or tryptophan. The order of the fields is CDR3 protein, CDR3 DNA, J gene, V gene, D gene, clone size. D genes are given only for firm matches. Only some rows state a clone size, as once, few, many or a class for expanded clones.

CDR3: CASSEWDRDTQYF
DNA: TGTGCCAGCAGCGAGTGGGACAGAGATACGCAGTATTTT
J: TRBJ2-3
V: TRBV9
D: TRBD1
size: once

CDR3: CASALEPRTGNTEAFF
DNA: TGTGCCAGCGCGTTGGAGCCCAGGACAGGGAACACTGAAGCTTTCTTT
J: TRBJ1-1
V: TRBV28
D: TRBD1
size: .

CDR3: CASSVSDRGYEQYF
DNA: TGTGCCAGCAGCGTTTCGGACAGGGGATACGAGCAGTACTTC
J: TRBJ2-7
V: TRBV9
D: TRBD1
size: .

CDR3: CAWSQGVTEQFF
DNA: TGTGCCTGGAGTCAGGGAGTGACTGAGCAGTTCTTC
J: TRBJ2-1
V: TRBV30
D: .
size: .

CDR3: CASVETGGSGNTIYF
DNA: TGTGCCAGCGTTGAGACGGGCGGCTCTGGAAACACCATATATTTT
J: TRBJ1-3
V: TRBV2
D: .
size: .

CDR3: CSVIVGDRYGYTF
DNA: TGCAGCGTCATTGTCGGGGATCGGTATGGCTACACCTTC
J: TRBJ1-2
V: TRBV29-1
D: .
size: .

CDR3: CASSVAGTGTLRGGYTF
DNA: TGTGCCAGCAGCGTAGCAGGGACAGGGACCCTCCGGGGCGGCTACACCTTC
J: TRBJ1-2
V: TRBV9
D: TRBD1
size: .

CDR3: CASSVGDSSPGYTF
DNA: TGTGCCAGCAGCGTAGGGGACAGCTCCCCCGGCTACACCTTC
J: TRBJ1-2
V: TRBV9
D: TRBD1
size: .

CDR3: CSVARGALGDTQYF
DNA: TGCAGCGTTGCCCGGGGGGCCTTAGGAGATACGCAGTATTTT
J: TRBJ2-3
V: TRBV29-1
D: .
size: .

CDR3: CASSFVGDEQYF
DNA: TGTGCCAGCAGTTTTGTGGGGGACGAGCAGTACTTC
J: TRBJ2-7
V: TRBV28
D: .
size: .

CDR3: CASSLELIGSYNEQFF
DNA: TGTGCCAGCAGCTTAGAGCTGATAGGGTCCTACAATGAGCAGTTCTTC
J: TRBJ2-1
V: TRBV7-8
D: .
size: .

CDR3: CASRIPHLVDTQYF
DNA: TGTGCCAGCCGCATTCCCCACTTGGTAGATACGCAGTATTTT
J: TRBJ2-3
V: TRBV2
D: .
size: .

CDR3: CASSSGVRSIDTQYF
DNA: TGTGCCAGCAGCTCGGGAGTCAGGAGTATAGATACGCAGTATTTT
J: TRBJ2-3
V: TRBV9
D: .
size: .

CDR3: CASSFSGAANTEAFF
DNA: TGTGCCAGCAGTTTTTCTGGGGCCGCAAACACTGAAGCTTTCTTT
J: TRBJ1-1
V: TRBV27
D: .
size: .

CDR3: CASSPEPYREDGYTF
DNA: TGTGCCAGCTCCCCGGAGCCATACAGGGAGGATGGCTACACCTTC
J: TRBJ1-2
V: TRBV2
D: .
size: .

CDR3: CASSPLFLRDRDNEQFF
DNA: TGTGCCAGCAGCCCCTTGTTCCTGCGCGACCGCGACAATGAGCAGTTCTTC
J: TRBJ2-1
V: TRBV7-9
D: .
size: .

CDR3: CASSIQRAGREEQFF
DNA: TGTGCCAGTAGTATCCAGCGGGCTGGGCGAGAGGAGCAGTTCTTC
J: TRBJ2-1
V: TRBV19
D: .
size: once

CDR3: CASPPQAGYNEQFF
DNA: TGTGCCAGCCCCCCTCAGGCGGGATACAATGAGCAGTTCTTC
J: TRBJ2-1
V: TRBV6-9
D: .
size: .

CDR3: CAFRGGVEQYF
DNA: TGTGCCTTCCGGGGAGGTGTCGAGCAGTACTTC
J: TRBJ2-7
V: TRBV30
D: .
size: .

CDR3: CASSQDWTLQEGTDTQYF
DNA: TGCGCCAGCAGCCAAGATTGGACACTCCAAGAAGGCACAGATACGCAGTATTTT
J: TRBJ2-3
V: TRBV4-3
D: .
size: .

CDR3: CASSSGLAGERSTDTQYF
DNA: TGTGCCAGCAGCTCAGGACTAGCGGGAGAACGTAGCACAGATACGCAGTATTTT
J: TRBJ2-3
V: TRBV11-2
D: TRBD2
size: .

CDR3: CASSLLKGDEQYF
DNA: TGTGCCAGCAGCTTACTAAAGGGGGACGAGCAGTACTTC
J: TRBJ2-7
V: TRBV7-9
D: .
size: once

CDR3: CASSLGTEAFF
DNA: TGTGCCAGCAGCTTGGGCACTGAAGCTTTCTTT
J: TRBJ1-1
V: TRBV11-2
D: .
size: .

CDR3: CASSLGSGPSDEQFF
DNA: TGTGCCAGCAGTTTGGGTAGCGGGCCCTCGGATGAGCAGTTCTTC
J: TRBJ2-1
V: TRBV28
D: TRBD2
size: .

CDR3: CSVEDRHNEQFF
DNA: TGCAGCGTTGAAGATCGACACAATGAGCAGTTCTTC
J: TRBJ2-1
V: TRBV29-1
D: .
size: .

CDR3: CASSPSIGQGGYNSPLHF
DNA: TGTGCCAGCAGTCCAAGTATAGGACAGGGCGGCTATAATTCACCCCTCCACTTT
J: TRBJ1-6
V: TRBV28
D: TRBD1
size: .

CDR3: CASSLGEASGDNEQFF
DNA: TGTGCCAGCAGCTTGGGGGAGGCTAGCGGGGACAATGAGCAGTTCTTC
J: TRBJ2-1
V: TRBV5-6
D: TRBD2
size: .

CDR3: CASSLGLAGEDEQYF
DNA: TGTGCCAGCAGCCTAGGGTTAGCGGGAGAAGACGAGCAGTACTTC
J: TRBJ2-7
V: TRBV7-9
D: TRBD2
size: .

CDR3: CASSLTLRTGGLELTQYF
DNA: TGTGCCAGCAGTTTGACCTTACGAACGGGGGGCCTCGAGTTGACGCAGTATTTT
J: TRBJ2-3
V: TRBV27
D: .
size: few

CDR3: CAISDSSQDEQFF
DNA: TGTGCCATCAGTGATAGTAGCCAGGATGAGCAGTTCTTC
J: TRBJ2-1
V: TRBV10-3
D: .
size: .

CDR3: CASSLEQGIGNEQFF
DNA: TGTGCCAGCAGCTTAGAACAGGGAATAGGCAATGAGCAGTTCTTC
J: TRBJ2-1
V: TRBV13
D: .
size: .

CDR3: CASSVTGTGHRTDTQYF
DNA: TGTGCCAGCAGTGTAACTGGGACAGGCCACCGCACAGATACGCAGTATTTT
J: TRBJ2-3
V: TRBV2
D: TRBD1
size: .

CDR3: CASSAGTGLLENIQYF
DNA: TGTGCCAGCAGCGCCGGGACAGGGCTTTTGGAAAACATTCAGTACTTC
J: TRBJ2-4
V: TRBV9
D: TRBD1
size: many

CDR3: CASSNPGQATSYEQYF
DNA: TGTGCCAGCAGCAACCCTGGACAGGCGACCTCCTACGAGCAGTACTTC
J: TRBJ2-7
V: TRBV7-9
D: TRBD1
size: .

CDR3: CASSHPRVQQGSYEQYF
DNA: TGCGCCAGCAGCCATCCCCGAGTCCAACAGGGATCCTACGAGCAGTACTTC
J: TRBJ2-7
V: TRBV4-1
D: .
size: .

CDR3: CASSIYGTITDTQYF
DNA: TGTGCCAGTAGTATATACGGGACCATCACAGATACGCAGTATTTT
J: TRBJ2-3
V: TRBV19
D: .
size: once

CDR3: CASSLAVYEQYF
DNA: TGTGCCAGCAGCTTAGCGGTCTACGAGCAGTACTTC
J: TRBJ2-7
V: TRBV7-9
D: .
size: .

CDR3: CASSVASDEQFF
DNA: TGTGCCAGCAGCGTAGCCTCCGATGAGCAGTTCTTC
J: TRBJ2-1
V: TRBV9
D: .
size: .

CDR3: CASSFSVLQSPLHF
DNA: TGTGCCAGCAGTTTTTCGGTCCTCCAATCACCCCTCCACTTT
J: TRBJ1-6
V: TRBV27
D: .
size: .

CDR3: CASSLGQGGYEQYF
DNA: TGTGCCAGCAGCTTGGGGCAGGGGGGCTACGAGCAGTACTTC
J: TRBJ2-7
V: TRBV5-6
D: .
size: .

CDR3: CASSVMGGLETDTQYF
DNA: TGTGCCAGCAGCGTAATGGGCGGGCTGGAGACAGATACGCAGTATTTT
J: TRBJ2-3
V: TRBV9
D: .
size: .

CDR3: CASRETGGADTQYF
DNA: TGTGCCAGCAGGGAGACAGGGGGCGCAGATACGCAGTATTTT
J: TRBJ2-3
V: TRBV7-3
D: TRBD1
size: once

CDR3: CASSRGETQYF
DNA: TGTGCCAGCTCCAGGGGAGAGACCCAGTACTTC
J: TRBJ2-5
V: TRBV13
D: .
size: few

CDR3: CASRNTGGQETQYF
DNA: TGTGCCAGCAGGAACACAGGGGGGCAAGAGACCCAGTACTTC
J: TRBJ2-5
V: TRBV27
D: TRBD1
size: .

CDR3: CASSLLGETQYF
DNA: TGTGCCAGCAGCTTACTAGGGGAGACCCAGTACTTC
J: TRBJ2-5
V: TRBV13
D: .
size: .